This entry is about one T cell receptor (beta chain). Its target is not known. This entry belongs to a study of Ad26.COV2.S vaccination and SARS-CoV-2 variants. Study results and caveats: Non-spike TCR breadth did not differ much between vaccine and placebo recipients.

The CDR3 is made up of 19 amino acids. V was cut by 3 bases and J by 0 bases, with 19 bases left in between. CDR1 is SGDLS and CDR2 is YYNGEE in the germline V gene. Libraries were prepared by immunoSEQ multiplex PCR; TCRdb keeps only in-frame clonotypes and omits some of them. This sample has more than 120,000 clones, with around 86% found just once. Sample: peripheral blood, taken after recovery from COVID-19. The chain is built from TRBV9 and TRBJ2-6; no definite D call. The clonotype comes from a human donor who had recovered from COVID-19. The CDR3, as DNA: TGTGCCAGCAGCGCTCCCCCGGAGACGGGTTACTCTGGGGCCAACGTCCTGACTTTC. This codes for CASSAPPETGYSGANVLTF.